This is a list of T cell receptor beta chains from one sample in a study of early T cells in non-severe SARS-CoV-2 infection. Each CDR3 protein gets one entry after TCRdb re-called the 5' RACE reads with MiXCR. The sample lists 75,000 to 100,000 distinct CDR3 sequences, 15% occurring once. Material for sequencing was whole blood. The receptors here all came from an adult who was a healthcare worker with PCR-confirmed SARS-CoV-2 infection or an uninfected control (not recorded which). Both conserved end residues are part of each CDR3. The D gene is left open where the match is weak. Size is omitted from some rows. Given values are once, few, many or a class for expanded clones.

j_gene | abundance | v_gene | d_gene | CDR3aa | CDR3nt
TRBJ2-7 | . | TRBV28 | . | CASSLIAGTYEQYF | TGTGCCAGCAGCCTGATTGCAGGAACCTACGAGCAGTACTTC
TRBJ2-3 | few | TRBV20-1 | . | CSARLITSTDTQYF | TGCAGTGCTAGACTCATTACTAGCACAGATACGCAGTATTTT
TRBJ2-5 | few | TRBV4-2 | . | CASSQDSIETQYF | TGTGCCAGCAGCCAAGACTCGATAGAGACCCAGTACTTC
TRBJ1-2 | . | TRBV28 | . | CASSYSGGYTF | TGTGCCAGCAGTTACAGTGGCGGCTACACCTTC
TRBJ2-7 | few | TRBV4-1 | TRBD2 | CASSRGLATTEQYF | TGCGCCAGCAGCCGCGGACTAGCGACAACCGAGCAGTACTTC
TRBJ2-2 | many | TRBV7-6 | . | CASSLGRARTTTGELFF | TGTGCCAGCAGCTTAGGAAGGGCACGAACGACCACCGGGGAGCTGTTTTTT
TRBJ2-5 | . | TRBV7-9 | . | CASSFGAIETQYF | TGTGCCAGCAGCTTCGGGGCAATTGAGACCCAGTACTTC
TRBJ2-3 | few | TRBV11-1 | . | CASSPGTQDTQYF | TGTGCCAGCAGCCCTGGGACTCAAGATACGCAGTATTTT
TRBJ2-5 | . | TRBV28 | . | CASSSGDSWYQETQYF | TGTGCCAGCAGTTCCGGGGACTCTTGGTACCAAGAGACCCAGTACTTC
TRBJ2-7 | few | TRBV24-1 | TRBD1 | CAHSASGTATYEQYF | TGTGCCCACAGTGCTTCAGGGACAGCAACCTACGAGCAGTACTTC
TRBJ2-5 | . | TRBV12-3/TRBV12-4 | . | CASSPSGGPGETQYF | TGTGCCAGCAGTCCCTCCGGGGGGCCTGGAGAGACCCAGTACTTC
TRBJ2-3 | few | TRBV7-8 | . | CASRIAVITDTQYF | TGTGCCAGCAGAATAGCGGTAATCACAGATACGCAGTATTTT
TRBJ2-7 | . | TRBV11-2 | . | CASSLVGGHIYEQYF | TGTGCCAGCAGCTTAGTGGGGGGGCACATCTACGAGCAGTACTTC
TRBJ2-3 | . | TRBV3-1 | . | CASSERAPGEATDTQYF | TGTGCCAGCAGCGAGCGGGCCCCCGGCGAGGCCACAGATACGCAGTATTTT
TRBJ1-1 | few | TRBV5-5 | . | CASSSSYNTEAFF | TGTGCCAGCAGCTCCTCATACAACACTGAAGCTTTCTTT
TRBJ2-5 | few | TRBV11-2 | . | CASSLVWLGTQETQYF | TGTGCCAGCAGCTTAGTATGGTTGGGAACCCAAGAGACCCAGTACTTC
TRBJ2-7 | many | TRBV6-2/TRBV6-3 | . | CASSRLFDYEQYF | TGTGCCAGCAGCAGACTATTCGACTACGAGCAGTACTTC
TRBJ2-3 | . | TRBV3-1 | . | CASSQDDITDTQYF | TGTGCCAGCAGCCAAGATGACATCACAGATACGCAGTATTTT
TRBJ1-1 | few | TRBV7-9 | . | CASSLPQNTEAFF | TGTGCCAGCAGCCTGCCACAGAACACTGAAGCTTTCTTT
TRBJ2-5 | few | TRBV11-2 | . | CASRRQSSQETQYF | TGTGCCAGCAGGCGACAGAGCTCCCAAGAGACCCAGTACTTC
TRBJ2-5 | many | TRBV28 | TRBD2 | CASSLREGRETQYF | TGTGCCAGCAGTCTGCGGGAGGGGAGAGAGACCCAGTACTTC